The entry below gives a single T cell receptor beta chain sequence along with its context. Its matching antigen is unknown. This sample stems from a study of tumor-infiltrating lymphocytes in localized non-small cell lung cancer. The study's findings and limits: Not all patients were TCR sequenced, owing to tissue quantity. Higher tumor T cell infiltration than in uninvolved lung was supported by TCRbeta sequencing.

Germline assignment: CDR1 MNHEY and CDR2 SMNVEV (reference sequence). V was cut by 3 bases and J by 7 bases, with 17 bases left in between. The CDR3 is made up of 15 amino acids. Generated by immunoSEQ multiplex PCR, the TCRdb table keeps only in-frame clones and is missing some. This sample has 14,000 to 15,000 clones, with about four fifths found just once. The receptor's source is a human donor with non-small cell lung cancer. The sequenced material came from lung tumor tissue. V gene TRBV27 combines with J gene TRBJ2-3; D may match TRBD1 or TRBD2 (5 bases each). This CDR3 reads CASSLKGPTTNTQYF. The CDR3 DNA reads as TGTGCCAGCAGTTTGAAGGGGCCGACGACTAATACGCAGTATTTT.